This T cell receptor (beta chain) was observed in a study of shared clonotypes between healthy human individuals. Study details: The cohort had a couple of women and a few men, ages 18 to 49.

To note about this clone: What it binds is not known.

Broader study findings: Among non-shared clonotypes, generation probabilities were lower than among those shared by all four donors.

Method: immunoSEQ multiplex PCR; TCRdb's copy keeps in-frame clones and lacks some. Among around 510,000 clones listed, 95% to 96% were seen once. This TCR came from a woman aged 30 to 39 in good health. The sequenced material came from naive CD4+ T cells sorted from blood. Stated subset: CD45RA+ positively selected.

The CDR3 loop reads CASSTGTRAETQYF. The DNA for the CDR3 is TGCGCCAGCAGCACCGGGACTAGGGCGGAGACCCAGTACTTC. This sequence joins TRBV5-1 and TRBJ2-5; 8 positions agree with TRBD2. In germline, CDR1 is SGHRS, CDR2 YFSETQ. The CDR3 is 14 amino acids. Germline trimming cut 4 bases from V and 5 bases from J; bases unmatched to any gene: 7.